The following is a T cell receptor (beta chain) sequence with its context. For the second PCR, which ran for 7 to 11 cycles, a sample-barcoded 5' primer and a J-beta primer mix were used. TCRdb fed the 5' RACE reads into MiXCR, producing one record per CDR3 protein. The sample has 750,000 to 1,000,000 distinct CDR3 sequences, around 29% seen once. The data were taken from a study of blood T cells in healthy people across ages. CDR1 is DFQATT and CDR2 is SNEGSKA in the germline V gene (reference sequence). The V gene end was trimmed by 0 bases and the J gene end by 7 bases; junction bases not matched to a gene: 13. The CDR3 is 16 amino acids. In addition, the sample was reused for a study of T cells of mothers and their children. That study adds: Related mother-child pairs showed slightly higher but non-significant overlap than unrelated pairs.

The clonotype comes from a middle-aged woman in good health. The chain employs TRBV20-1 and TRBJ2-7; 9 nucleotides match TRBD2. Sequencing was performed on blood. The CDR3 nucleotides read TGCAGTGCTAGAGATTTTAGCGGGGGTTACTACAATGAGCAGTACTTC. This sequence encodes CSARDFSGGYYNEQYF.